This TCR beta chain was captured in a study of blood T cell repertoires in COVID-19. A note on this clone: This same CDR3 is encoded by further DNA sequences in the sample.

Trimming removed 0 bases from V and 3 bases from J, with 7 bases in between. Germline V gene lookup returns CDR1 SGDLS and CDR2 YYNGEE. The CDR3 has 14 amino acids. Method: immunoSEQ multiplex PCR; TCRdb's copy keeps in-frame clones and lacks some. The sample holds roughly 190,000 clones, around 76% seen once. The V call is TRBV9, the J call TRBJ2-1; D call uncertain. The sequenced sample was peripheral blood. The clonotype comes from a woman in her sixties with COVID-19, enrolled during active disease. CDR3 sequence: CASSVGSSYNEQFF. DNA of the CDR3: TGTGCCAGCAGCGTAGGGTCCAGCTACAATGAGCAGTTCTTC.